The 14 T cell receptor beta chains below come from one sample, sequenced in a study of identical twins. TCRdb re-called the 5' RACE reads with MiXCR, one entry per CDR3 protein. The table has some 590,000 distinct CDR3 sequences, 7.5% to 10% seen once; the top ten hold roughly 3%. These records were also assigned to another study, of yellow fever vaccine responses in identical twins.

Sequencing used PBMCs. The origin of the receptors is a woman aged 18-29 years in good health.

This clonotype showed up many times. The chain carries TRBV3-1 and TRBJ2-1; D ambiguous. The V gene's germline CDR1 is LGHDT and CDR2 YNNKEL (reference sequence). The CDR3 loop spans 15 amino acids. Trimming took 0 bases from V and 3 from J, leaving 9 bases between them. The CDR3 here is CASSQEVLDYNEQFF. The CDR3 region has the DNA TGTGCCAGCAGCCAAGAGGTCCTCGACTACAATGAGCAGTTCTTC.

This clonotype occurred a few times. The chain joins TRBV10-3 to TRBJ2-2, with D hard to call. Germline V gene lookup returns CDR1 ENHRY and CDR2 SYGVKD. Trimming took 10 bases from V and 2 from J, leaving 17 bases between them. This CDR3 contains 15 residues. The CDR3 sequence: CASREPGVNTGELFF. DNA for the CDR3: TGTGCCAGCAGAGAGCCGGGCGTCAACACCGGGGAGCTGTTTTTT.

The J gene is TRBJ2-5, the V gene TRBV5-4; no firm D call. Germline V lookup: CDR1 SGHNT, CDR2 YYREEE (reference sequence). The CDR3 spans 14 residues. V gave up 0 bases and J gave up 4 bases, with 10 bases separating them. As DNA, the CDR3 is TGTGCCAGCAGCTTGGGTCTCCGAGGAGAGACCCAGTACTTC. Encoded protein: CASSLGLRGETQYF.

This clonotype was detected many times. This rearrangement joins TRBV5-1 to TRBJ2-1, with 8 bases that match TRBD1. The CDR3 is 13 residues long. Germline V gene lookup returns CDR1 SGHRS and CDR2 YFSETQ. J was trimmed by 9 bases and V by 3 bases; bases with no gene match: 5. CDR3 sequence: CASSSTGDGEQFF. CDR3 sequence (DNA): TGCGCCAGCAGCTCGACAGGGGACGGTGAGCAGTTCTTC.

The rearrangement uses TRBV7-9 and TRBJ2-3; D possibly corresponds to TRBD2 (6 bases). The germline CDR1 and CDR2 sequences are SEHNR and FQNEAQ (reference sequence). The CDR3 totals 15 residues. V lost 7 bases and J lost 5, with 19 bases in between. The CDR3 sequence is CASIGGSGVKDTQYF. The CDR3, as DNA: TGTGCCAGCATAGGAGGGAGTGGAGTAAAAGATACGCAGTATTTT.

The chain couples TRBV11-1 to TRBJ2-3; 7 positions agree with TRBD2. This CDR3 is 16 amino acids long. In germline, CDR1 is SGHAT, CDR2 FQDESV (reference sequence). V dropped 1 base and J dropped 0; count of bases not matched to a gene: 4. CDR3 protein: CASSLGLAPSTDTQYF. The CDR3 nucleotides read TGTGCCAGCAGCTTAGGACTAGCACCTAGCACAGATACGCAGTATTTT. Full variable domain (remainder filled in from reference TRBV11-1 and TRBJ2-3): EAEVAQSPRYKITEKSQAVAFWCDPISGHATLYWYRQILGQGPELLVQFQDESVVDDSQLPKDRFSAERLKGVDSTLKIQPAELGDSAMYLCASSLGLAPSTDTQYFGPGTRLTVL.

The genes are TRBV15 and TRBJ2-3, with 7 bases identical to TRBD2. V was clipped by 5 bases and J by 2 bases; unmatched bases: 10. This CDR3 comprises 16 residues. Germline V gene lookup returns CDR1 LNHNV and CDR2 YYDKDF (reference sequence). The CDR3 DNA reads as TGTGCCACCAGCCCGACTAGCAGGAATTACACAGATACGCAGTATTTT. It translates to CATSPTSRNYTDTQYF. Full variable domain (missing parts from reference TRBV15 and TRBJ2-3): DAMVIQNPRYQVTQFGKPVTLSCSQTLNHNVMYWYQQKSSQAPKLLFHYYDKDFNNEADTPDNFQSRRPNTSFCFLDIRSPGLGDTAMYLCATSPTSRNYTDTQYFGPGTRLTVL.

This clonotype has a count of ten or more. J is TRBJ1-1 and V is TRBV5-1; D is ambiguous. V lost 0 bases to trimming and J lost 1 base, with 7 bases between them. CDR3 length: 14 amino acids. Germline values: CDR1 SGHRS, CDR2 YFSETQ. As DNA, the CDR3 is TGCGCCAGCAGCTTGGTAGGGAGGAACACTGAAGCTTTCTTT. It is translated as CASSLVGRNTEAFF. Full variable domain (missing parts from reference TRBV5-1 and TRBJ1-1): KAGVTQTPRYLIKTRGQQVTLSCSPISGHRSVSWYQQTPGQGLQFLFEYFSETQRNKGNFPGRFSGRQFSNSRSEMNVSTLELGDSALYLCASSLVGRNTEAFFGQGTRLTVV.

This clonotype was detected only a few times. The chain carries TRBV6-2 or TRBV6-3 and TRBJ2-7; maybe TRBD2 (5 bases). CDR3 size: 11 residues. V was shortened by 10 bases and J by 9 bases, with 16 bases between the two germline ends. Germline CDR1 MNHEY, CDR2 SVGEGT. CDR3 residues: CATGGRPGQYF. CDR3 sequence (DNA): TGTGCCACCGGAGGACGGCCAGGGCAGTACTTC.

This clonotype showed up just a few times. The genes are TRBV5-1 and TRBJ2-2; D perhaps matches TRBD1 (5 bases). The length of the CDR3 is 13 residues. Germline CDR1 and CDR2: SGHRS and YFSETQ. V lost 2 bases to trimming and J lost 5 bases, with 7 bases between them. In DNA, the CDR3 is TGCGCCAGCAGCTTCGCAGGGACCGGGGAGCTGTTTTTT. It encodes CASSFAGTGELFF. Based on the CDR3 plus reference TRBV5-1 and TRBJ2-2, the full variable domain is KAGVTQTPRYLIKTRGQQVTLSCSPISGHRSVSWYQQTPGQGLQFLFEYFSETQRNKGNFPGRFSGRQFSNSRSEMNVSTLELGDSALYLCASSFAGTGELFFGEGSRLTVL.

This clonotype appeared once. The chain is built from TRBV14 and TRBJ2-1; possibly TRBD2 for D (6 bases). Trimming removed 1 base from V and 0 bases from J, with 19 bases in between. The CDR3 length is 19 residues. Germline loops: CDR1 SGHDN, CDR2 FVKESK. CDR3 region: CASSQVAGGSRVSYNEQFF. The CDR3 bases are TGTGCCAGCAGCCAAGTTGCTGGGGGGAGTAGGGTCTCCTACAATGAGCAGTTCTTC.

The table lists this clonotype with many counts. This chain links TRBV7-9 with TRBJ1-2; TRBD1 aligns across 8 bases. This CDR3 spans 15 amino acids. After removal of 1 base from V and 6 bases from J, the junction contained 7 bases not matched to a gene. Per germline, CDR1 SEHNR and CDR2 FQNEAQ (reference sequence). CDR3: CASSLGTGQGHGYTF. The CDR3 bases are TGTGCCAGCAGCTTAGGAACCGGACAGGGCCATGGCTACACCTTC.

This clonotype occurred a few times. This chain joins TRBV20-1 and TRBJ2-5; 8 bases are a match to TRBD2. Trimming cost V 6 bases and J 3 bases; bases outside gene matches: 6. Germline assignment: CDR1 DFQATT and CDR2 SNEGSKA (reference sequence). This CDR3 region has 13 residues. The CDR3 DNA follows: TGCAGTGCGGCAGTTAGCGGGGAAGAGACCCAGTACTTC. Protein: CSAAVSGEETQYF.

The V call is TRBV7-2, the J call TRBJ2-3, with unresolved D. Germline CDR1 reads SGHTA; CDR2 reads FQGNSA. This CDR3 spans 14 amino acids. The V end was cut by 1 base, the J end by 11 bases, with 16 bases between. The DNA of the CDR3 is TGTGCCAGCAGCTTAGAAGGCCTGCACATAGGGCAGTATTTT. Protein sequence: CASSLEGLHIGQYF. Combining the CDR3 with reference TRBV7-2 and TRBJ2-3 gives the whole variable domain GAGVSQSPSNKVTEKGKDVELRCDPISGHTALYWYRQSLGQGLEFLIYFQGNSAPDKSGLPSDRFSAERTGGSVSTLTIQRTQQEDSAVYLCASSLEGLHIGQYFGPGTRLTVL.